This T cell receptor (beta chain) was captured in a study of CD8 T cells in ankylosing spondylitis. From the 5' RACE reads, TCRdb called clonotypes with MiXCR, one entry per CDR3 protein. The sample comprises some 39,000 distinct CDR3 sequences, roughly 9.6% of which are singletons, and 20% to 25% rests with the top ten. This CDR3 is built from 14 residues. From germline, CDR1 is MNHEY and CDR2 SMNVEV (reference sequence). V lost 3 bases and J 4 bases, leaving 13 bases between the germline ends. This clonotype came up a few times. The chain links TRBV27 to TRBJ2-7, with D hard to call. The sample consisted of synovial fluid, either unsorted or a sorted T cell fraction (not recorded which). This TCR was sampled from a male donor with ankylosing spondylitis. The CDR3 here is CASSFWGRRYEQYF. The CDR3 nucleotides are TGTGCCAGCAGTTTCTGGGGTCGGCGATACGAGCAGTACTTC.